The rows below give T cell receptor beta chains drawn from one sample of a study of blood T cell repertoires in COVID-19. Clones were sequenced by immunoSEQ multiplex PCR, and TCRdb holds only the in-frame ones, with some missing. The data contain 300,000 to 450,000 clones, around 90% of them singletons. Sequencing was carried out using peripheral blood. Source of these receptors: an older woman with COVID-19, enrolled during active disease. Both conserved end residues are part of each CDR3. A D gene is named only where the DNA matches it firmly. Not all rows give a size; the values are once, few, many and, for expanded clones, a class.

abundance,j_gene,v_gene,d_gene,CDR3nt,CDR3aa
-,TRBJ2-3,TRBV18,-,TGTGCCAGCTCACCACCGTTAGCCGGGGCAGATACGCAGTATTTT,CASSPPLAGADTQYF
-,TRBJ2-3,TRBV7-7,TRBD2,TGTGCCAGCAGCCCCCCCAGGAAGCTAGCGGGAGGCACAGATACGCAGTATTTT,CASSPPRKLAGGTDTQYF
-,TRBJ1-1,TRBV7-2,TRBD1,TGTGCCAGCAGGTTGAACAGGGGACCGAACACTGAAGCTTTCTTT,CASRLNRGPNTEAFF
-,TRBJ1-3,TRBV5-1,-,TGCGCCAGCAGCTTGGGAGGAGGAAACACCATATATTTT,CASSLGGGNTIYF
-,TRBJ2-1,TRBV5-4,-,TGTGCCAGCAGCTTGGGGCAGGGTCTAAGAAATGAGCAGTTCTTC,CASSLGQGLRNEQFF
-,TRBJ2-5,TRBV28,-,TGTGCCAGCAAAACAGGGATTGAGACCCAGTACTTC,CASKTGIETQYF
once,TRBJ1-5,TRBV9,TRBD1,TGTGCCAGCAGCGTAGGGGACAGGGGGTTTCAGCCCCAGCATTTT,CASSVGDRGFQPQHF
-,TRBJ1-2,TRBV19,-,TGTGCCAGTAGTGCAGGGAATTACTATGGCTACACCTTC,CASSAGNYYGYTF
-,TRBJ2-7,TRBV2,-,TGTGCCAGCAGGCGAGGGTCTTGGGGCGGGGAGAGGTACGAGCAGTACTTC,CASRRGSWGGERYEQYF
few,TRBJ2-7,TRBV7-8,-,TGTGCCAGCAGCTTAGGAGCAGGGAACGAGCAGTACTTC,CASSLGAGNEQYF
once,TRBJ1-4,TRBV14,TRBD1,TGTGCCAGCAGCCAAGATTTAAAAGGACAGGTTCGGGAAAAACTGTTTTTT,CASSQDLKGQVREKLFF
-,TRBJ2-2,TRBV7-6,TRBD2,TGTGCCACAGCGGCTAGCGGGGGGAGTAACACCGGGGAGCTGTTTTTT,CATAASGGSNTGELFF
-,TRBJ1-2,TRBV3-1/TRBV3-2,-,TGTGCCAGCAGGTCGAGCTATGGCTACACCTTC,CASRSSYGYTF
-,TRBJ2-1,TRBV7-6,-,TGTGCCAGCAGCCTAGGAGGCGGAGAGCAGTTCTTC,CASSLGGGEQFF
once,TRBJ1-1,TRBV6-5,-,TGTGCCAGCGATTTACAGGTGAACACTGAAGCTTTCTTT,CASDLQVNTEAFF
-,TRBJ2-7,TRBV7-9,-,TGTGCCAGCAGCTTAGGAACACAGGGTTCGTACGAGCAGTACTTC,CASSLGTQGSYEQYF
few,TRBJ2-7,TRBV14,-,TGTGCCAGCGGGCAAACCTACGAGCAGTACTTC,CASGQTYEQYF
-,TRBJ1-2,TRBV6-6,-,TGTGCCAGCTGGCAGAACTATGGCTACACCTTC,CASWQNYGYTF
-,TRBJ1-3,TRBV24-1,TRBD1,TGTGCCACCAGTGAAGCTACCCCAGGGGGCGAGACTGGAAACACCATATATTTT,CATSEATPGGETGNTIYF
-,TRBJ1-6,TRBV30,TRBD1,TGTGCCCGGAGAGAAAAGGGCAGGGGGACTGTGGGTTCACCCCTCCACTTT,CARREKGRGTVGSPLHF
-,TRBJ1-1,TRBV20-1,TRBD1,TGCAGTGTTAATGAGGGACAGGTACCTAGAGAAGCTTTCTTT,CSVNEGQVPREAFF
-,TRBJ2-5,TRBV9,-,TGTGCCAGCAGCGCGACCGGGGAATACCAAGAGACCCAGTACTTC,CASSATGEYQETQYF
few,TRBJ1-5,TRBV9,TRBD1,TGTGCCAGCAGCGCGGGACAGGGGGCCAGAGATCAGCCCCAGCATTTT,CASSAGQGARDQPQHF
-,TRBJ2-7,TRBV28,-,TGTGCCAGCAGTTTAGGCGGAAGTTCCTACGAGCAGTACTTC,CASSLGGSSYEQYF
-,TRBJ2-4,TRBV27,TRBD1,TGTGCCAGCAGCCCTCTACGGGACAGCCCTAACATTCAGTACTTC,CASSPLRDSPNIQYF
-,TRBJ1-6,TRBV6-6,TRBD1,TGTGCCAGCAGGCCGGGACAGGGTATACATAATTCACCCCTCCACTTT,CASRPGQGIHNSPLHF
-,TRBJ1-4,TRBV3-1/TRBV3-2,TRBD1,TGTGCCAGCAGCCGGAGACAGGGGTTAGGGGAAAAACTGTTTTTT,CASSRRQGLGEKLFF
-,TRBJ1-2,TRBV9,-,TGTGCCAGCAGCCCCAGAGAGGACTTCCGACTCGGCTATGGCTACACCTTC,CASSPREDFRLGYGYTF
-,TRBJ2-3,TRBV11-2,TRBD2,TGTGCCAGCACCGCACTAGCGGGGCATACGCAGTATTTT,CASTALAGHTQYF
-,TRBJ1-1,TRBV5-1,-,TGCGCCAGCAGCTTGGCGCCTAATGAAGAAGCTTTCTTT,CASSLAPNEEAFF
few,TRBJ2-7,TRBV7-8,TRBD1,TGTGCCAGCAGCCTTACGACAGGGAACGAGCAGTACTTC,CASSLTTGNEQYF
-,TRBJ2-5,TRBV5-6,-,TGTGCCAGCCAGGGGTACCAAGAGACCCAGTACTTC,CASQGYQETQYF
-,TRBJ1-1,TRBV10-3,-,TGTGCCATAAAGGGGATGAACACTGAAGCTTTCTTT,CAIKGMNTEAFF
-,TRBJ2-3,TRBV4-2,TRBD2,TGTGCCAGCAGCCACCAAGCGGGGGGAGCTAGCACAGATACGCAGTATTTT,CASSHQAGGASTDTQYF
few,TRBJ1-2,TRBV7-2,-,TGTGCCAGCAGCTTAGGAAAGGGGCCTGGCTATGGCTACACCTTC,CASSLGKGPGYGYTF
-,TRBJ1-2,TRBV7-8,TRBD1,TGTGCCAGCAGCCCCGGACAGGGGGCATTCTATGGCTACACCTTC,CASSPGQGAFYGYTF
-,TRBJ2-5,TRBV7-2,-,TGTGCCAGCAGCTTAGCGCGGGGTCCCCTCGAGACCCAGTACTTC,CASSLARGPLETQYF
-,TRBJ2-5,TRBV9,-,TGTGCCAGCAGCGTAGGTTCCACGGAAGAGACCCAGTACTTC,CASSVGSTEETQYF
-,TRBJ1-5,TRBV2,-,TGTGCCAGCAGTGGGGGGGGCAGTCAGTTCAATCAGCCCCAGCATTTT,CASSGGGSQFNQPQHF
-,TRBJ1-2,TRBV6-5,-,TGTGCCAGCAGACAGGATCCTAACTATGGCTACACCTTC,CASRQDPNYGYTF
-,TRBJ2-7,TRBV18,TRBD1,TGTGCCAGCTCACCACGGCAGGGGGCTTACGAGCAGTACTTC,CASSPRQGAYEQYF
-,TRBJ2-1,TRBV5-1,-,TGCGCCAGCAGAAGGCAGGGGGGCTACAATGAGCAGTTCTTC,CASRRQGGYNEQFF
once,TRBJ1-6,TRBV11-3,TRBD1,TGTGCCAGCAGCCCAGGGGGACAGGGTAATTCACCCCTCCACTTT,CASSPGGQGNSPLHF
-,TRBJ2-6,TRBV9,TRBD1,TGTGCCAGCAGCGGACAGGGTTCTGGGGCCAACGTCCTGACTTTC,CASSGQGSGANVLTF
-,TRBJ2-5,TRBV6-5,TRBD1,TGTGCCAGCAGGACAGGGGACATCCCAGAGACCCAGTACTTC,CASRTGDIPETQYF
once,TRBJ1-3,TRBV6-5,-,TGTGCCAGCAGTTACTTGGGGGGGCGAGGAAACACCATATATTTT,CASSYLGGRGNTIYF
-,TRBJ1-1,TRBV11-2,TRBD1,TGTGCCAGCAGCTTATCAGGGGGCAAGACTGAAGCTTTCTTT,CASSLSGGKTEAFF
-,TRBJ1-3,TRBV15,-,TGTGCCACCAGCAGAGATTATTCAGGGCCTTCTGGAAACACCATATATTTT,CATSRDYSGPSGNTIYF
-,TRBJ1-5,TRBV6-5,-,TGTGCCAGCAGTACGGGGTGGGCCAATCAGCCCCAGCATTTT,CASSTGWANQPQHF